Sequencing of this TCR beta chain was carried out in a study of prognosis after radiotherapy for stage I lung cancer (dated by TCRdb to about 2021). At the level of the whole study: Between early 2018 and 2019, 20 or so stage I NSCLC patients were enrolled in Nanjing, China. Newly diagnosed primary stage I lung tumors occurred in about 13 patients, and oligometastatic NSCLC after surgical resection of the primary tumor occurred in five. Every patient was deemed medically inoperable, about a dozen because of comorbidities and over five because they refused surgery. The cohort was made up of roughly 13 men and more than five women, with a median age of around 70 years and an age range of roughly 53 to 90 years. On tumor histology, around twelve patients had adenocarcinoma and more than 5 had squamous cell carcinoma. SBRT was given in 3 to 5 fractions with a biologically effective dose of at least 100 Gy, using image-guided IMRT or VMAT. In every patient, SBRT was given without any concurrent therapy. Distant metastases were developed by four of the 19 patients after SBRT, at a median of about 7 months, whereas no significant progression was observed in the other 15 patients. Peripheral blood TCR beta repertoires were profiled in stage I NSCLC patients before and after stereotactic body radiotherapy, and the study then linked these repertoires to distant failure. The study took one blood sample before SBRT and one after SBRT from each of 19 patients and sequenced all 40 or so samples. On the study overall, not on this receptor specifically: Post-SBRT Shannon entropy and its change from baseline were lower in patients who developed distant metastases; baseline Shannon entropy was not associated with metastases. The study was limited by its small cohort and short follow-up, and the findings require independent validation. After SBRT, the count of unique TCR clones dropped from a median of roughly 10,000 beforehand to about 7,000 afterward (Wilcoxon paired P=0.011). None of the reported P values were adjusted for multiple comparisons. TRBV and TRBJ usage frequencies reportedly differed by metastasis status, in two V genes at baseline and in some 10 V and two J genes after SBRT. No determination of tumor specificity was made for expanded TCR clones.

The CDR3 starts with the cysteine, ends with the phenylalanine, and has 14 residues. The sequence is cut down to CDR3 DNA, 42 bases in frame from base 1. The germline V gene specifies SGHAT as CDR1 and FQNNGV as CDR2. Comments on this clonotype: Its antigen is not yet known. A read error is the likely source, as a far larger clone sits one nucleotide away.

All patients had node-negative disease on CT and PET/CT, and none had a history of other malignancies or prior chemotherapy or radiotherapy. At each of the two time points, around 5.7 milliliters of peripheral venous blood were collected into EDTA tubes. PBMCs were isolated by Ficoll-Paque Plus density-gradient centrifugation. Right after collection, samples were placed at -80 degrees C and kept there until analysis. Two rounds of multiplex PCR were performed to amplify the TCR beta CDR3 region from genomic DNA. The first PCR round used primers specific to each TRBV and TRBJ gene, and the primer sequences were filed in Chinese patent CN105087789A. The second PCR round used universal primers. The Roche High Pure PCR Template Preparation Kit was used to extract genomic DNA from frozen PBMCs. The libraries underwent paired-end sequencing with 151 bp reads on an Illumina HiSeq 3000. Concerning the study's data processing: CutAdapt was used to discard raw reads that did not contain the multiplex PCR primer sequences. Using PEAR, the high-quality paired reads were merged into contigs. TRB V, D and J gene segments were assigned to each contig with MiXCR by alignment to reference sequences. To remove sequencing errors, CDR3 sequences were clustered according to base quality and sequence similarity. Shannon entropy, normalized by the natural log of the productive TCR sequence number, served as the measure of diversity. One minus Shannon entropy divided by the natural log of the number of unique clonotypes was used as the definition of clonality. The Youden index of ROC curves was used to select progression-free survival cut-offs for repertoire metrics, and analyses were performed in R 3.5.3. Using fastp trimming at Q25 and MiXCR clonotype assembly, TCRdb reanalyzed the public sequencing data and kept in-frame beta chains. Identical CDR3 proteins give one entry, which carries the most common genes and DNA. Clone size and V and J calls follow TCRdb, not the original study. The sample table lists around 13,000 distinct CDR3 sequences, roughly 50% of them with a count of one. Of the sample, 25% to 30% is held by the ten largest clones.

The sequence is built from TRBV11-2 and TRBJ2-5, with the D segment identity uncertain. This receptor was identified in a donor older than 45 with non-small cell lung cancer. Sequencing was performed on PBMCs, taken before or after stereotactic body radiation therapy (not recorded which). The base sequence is TGTGCCAGCAGCCCCGACCTGTCCTACAATGAGCAGTTATTC. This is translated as CASSPDLSYNEQLF. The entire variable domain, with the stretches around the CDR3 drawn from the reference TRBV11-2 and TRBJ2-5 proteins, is EAGVAQSPRYKIIEKRQSVAFWCNPISGHATLYWYQQILGQGPKLLIQFQNNGVVDDSQLPKDRFSAERLKGVDSTLKIQPAKLEDSAVYLCASSPDLSYNEQLFGPGTRLLVL.